Listed below are T cell receptor beta chains from one sample, sequenced in a study of naive and memory T cell subsets. TCRdb processed the UMI-ligation and nested PCR reads anew with MiXCR; each CDR3 protein has one entry. This sample has around 33,000 distinct CDR3 sequences, with about 6.2% found just once. Specimen: skin, collected from a tuberculin skin test site. The receptors shown here come from an adult in good health. Both conserved end residues are part of each CDR3. Fields, in order: J gene, V gene, clone size, CDR3 length, D gene, CDR3 DNA, CDR3 protein. The D gene is left open where the match is weak. Size is omitted from some rows. Given values are once, few, many or a class for expanded clones.

>TRBJ2-3|TRBV20-1|many|14|NA
TGCAGTGCTAGTTTTGGACCCTACACAGATACGCAGTATTTT
CSASFGPYTDTQYF
>TRBJ2-1|TRBV5-1|many|16|TRBD2
TGCGCCAGCAGCTCCAGGACTAGCGGGCTTAGGCATGAGCAGTTCTTC
CASSSRTSGLRHEQFF
>TRBJ1-2|TRBV15|many|14|NA
TGTGCCACCAGCAGAGACGGGGGGTCGGATGGCTACACCTTC
CATSRDGGSDGYTF
>TRBJ2-7|TRBV27|NA|14|NA
TGTGCCAGCAGTTTGGCGCAGGGCTTCTACGAGCAGTACTTC
CASSLAQGFYEQYF
>TRBJ2-5|TRBV11-2|medium-sized|13|TRBD1
TGTGCCAGCAGGGCACAGGGGTCAGAGACCCAGTACTTC
CASRAQGSETQYF
>TRBJ2-1|TRBV29-1|medium-sized|16|NA
TGCAGCGTTGAAGAAGGGGCTTGGGGTTCCTACAATGAGCAGTTCTTC
CSVEEGAWGSYNEQFF
>TRBJ1-2|TRBV19|NA|16|TRBD1
TGTGCCAGTAGTATCGCCCTAGGACAGGGAAGAGATGGCTACACCTTC
CASSIALGQGRDGYTF
>TRBJ2-2|TRBV6-4|medium-sized|16|TRBD1
TGTGCCAGCAGTGACCCGGGACAGGGGGCTACCGGGGAGCTGTTTTTT
CASSDPGQGATGELFF
>TRBJ1-2|TRBV27|many|16|TRBD1
TGTGCCAGCAGGGGCGGGATAGGACAGGGAAAGGATGGCTACACCTTC
CASRGGIGQGKDGYTF
>TRBJ1-5|TRBV27|few|14|TRBD1
TGTGCCAGCAGACTGACAGGGCGCAATCAGCCCCAGCATTTT
CASRLTGRNQPQHF
>TRBJ2-5|TRBV7-2|many|13|NA
TGTGCCAGCAGCCCCGGTGCCCCGGAGACCCAGTACTTC
CASSPGAPETQYF
>TRBJ2-7|TRBV3-1|many|14|TRBD1
TGTGCCAGCAGCCGGGACAGGGCTTACAACGAGCAGTACTTC
CASSRDRAYNEQYF
>TRBJ2-1|TRBV10-3|many|16|NA
TGTGCCATCAGTCCGGCCCCGGGACCCCGATCGAATGAGCAGTTCTTC
CAISPAPGPRSNEQFF
>TRBJ2-1|TRBV7-9|many|12|NA
TGTGCCAGCAGCTTATCTACGGGAGAGCAGTTCTTC
CASSLSTGEQFF
>TRBJ2-5|TRBV20-1|few|14|NA
TGCAGTGCTAGAGGGGAGACAGGTCAAGAGACCCAGTACTTC
CSARGETGQETQYF
>TRBJ1-1|TRBV6-5|NA|13|NA
TGTGCCAGCCGGTACAGCTCGAACACTGAAGCTTTCTTT
CASRYSSNTEAFF
>TRBJ2-6|TRBV7-8|NA|18|TRBD2
TGTGCCAGCAGCTCCCTGGGGGGGTGGGTCTCTGGGGCCAACGTCCTGACTTTC
CASSSLGGWVSGANVLTF
>TRBJ2-1|TRBV7-9|many|19|TRBD2
TGTGCCAGCAGCTTAATAGCGGGGGGGCGTCCCGGGGCCTACAATGAGCAGTTCTTC
CASSLIAGGRPGAYNEQFF